The rows below give T cell receptor beta chains drawn from one sample of a study of CD8+ T cells in alopecia areata. Profiled with immunoSEQ multiplex PCR; TCRdb holds only in-frame clones, not every one. The repertoire holds 35,000 to 50,000 clones, with roughly 92% as singletons. The sample here was CD8+ T cells sorted from blood, taken at week 24, from a patient treated with tofacitinib. These receptors all come from a human donor with alopecia areata. CDR3s include the opening cysteine and the closing phenylalanine or tryptophan. The D gene is left open where the match is weak. Only part of the rows carry a size: once, few, many, or a class if the clone is expanded.

TRBJ2-2,-,-,TRBV7-9,CASSADWTGELFF,TGTGCCAGCAGCGCGGACTGGACCGGGGAGCTGTTTTTT
TRBJ2-6,-,-,TRBV29-1,CSVLSHSSGANVLTF,TGCAGCGTCCTGAGCCACAGCTCTGGGGCCAACGTCCTGACTTTC
TRBJ2-2,-,-,TRBV28,CASSLNGLTGELFF,TGTGCCAGCAGTTTAAACGGGCTCACCGGGGAGCTGTTTTTT
TRBJ2-7,TRBD1,-,TRBV6-1,CASSVRDRAYEQYF,TGTGCCAGCAGTGTAAGGGACAGGGCCTACGAGCAGTACTTC
TRBJ2-7,-,-,TRBV19,CASSMTSGTLYEQYF,TGTGCCAGTAGTATGACGTCCGGGACCCTCTACGAGCAGTACTTC
TRBJ2-7,-,-,TRBV19,CASSTLLSYEQYF,TGTGCCAGTAGTACGCTACTCTCCTACGAGCAGTACTTC
TRBJ2-6,-,-,TRBV6-1,CASSATYSGANVLTF,TGTGCCAGCAGTGCTACATACTCTGGGGCCAACGTCCTGACTTTC
TRBJ2-5,-,-,TRBV7-8,CASSFRPPGETQYF,TGTGCCAGCAGCTTCCGACCCCCCGGAGAGACCCAGTACTTC
TRBJ1-2,-,-,TRBV19,CASTTGSGHFYGYTF,TGTGCCAGTACTACAGGTTCGGGACACTTCTATGGCTACACCTTC
TRBJ2-2,-,-,TRBV30,CAWTGGNTGELFF,TGTGCCTGGACCGGGGGGAACACCGGGGAGCTGTTTTTT
TRBJ2-1,-,-,TRBV27,CASSLMLGTSYNEQFF,TGTGCCAGCAGTTTAATGTTGGGGACCTCCTACAATGAGCAGTTCTTC
TRBJ2-2,-,-,TRBV25-1,CASSESGLAPGELFF,TGTGCCAGCAGTGAATCCGGGCTAGCCCCCGGGGAGCTGTTTTTT
TRBJ2-5,-,-,TRBV29-1,CSVNLRGKETQYF,TGCAGCGTGAATCTAAGGGGAAAAGAGACCCAGTACTTC
TRBJ1-6,-,-,TRBV28,CASSDLREPGYSPLHF,TGTGCCAGCAGTGACCTCCGGGAGCCGGGCTATTCACCCCTCCACTTT
TRBJ2-7,-,few,TRBV7-9,CASSLDTGYAYEQYF,TGTGCCAGCAGCTTGGACACCGGGTACGCCTACGAGCAGTACTTC
TRBJ2-1,-,-,TRBV4-1,CASSQDQGYNEQFF,TGCGCCAGCAGCCAAGACCAGGGCTACAATGAGCAGTTCTTC
TRBJ2-5,-,-,TRBV6-1,CASSPLVQETQYF,TGTGCCAGCAGCCCACTCGTCCAAGAGACCCAGTACTTC
TRBJ2-2,-,-,TRBV19,CASSEGELFF,TGTGCCAGTAGTGAGGGGGAGCTGTTTTTT
TRBJ2-5,-,-,TRBV29-1,CSVDSYQETQYF,TGCAGCGTCGACAGCTACCAAGAGACCCAGTACTTC
TRBJ2-7,TRBD1,-,TRBV28,CASNYRTGGYEQYF,TGTGCCAGCAATTACAGGACAGGGGGTTACGAGCAGTACTTC
TRBJ2-5,TRBD2,-,TRBV27,CATPTQRGGSETQYF,TGTGCCACCCCTACCCAGCGGGGGGGCTCGGAGACCCAGTACTTC
TRBJ2-1,TRBD2,-,TRBV7-9,CASSPTGGGAYNEQFF,TGTGCCAGCAGCCCGACCGGCGGGGGAGCATACAATGAGCAGTTCTTC
TRBJ2-7,-,-,TRBV11-2,CASSPRGYEQYF,TGTGCCAGCAGCCCTCGGGGCTACGAGCAGTACTTC
TRBJ2-7,TRBD1,once,TRBV11-1,CASAENRGSYEQYF,TGTGCCAGCGCAGAAAACAGGGGTTCCTACGAGCAGTACTTC
TRBJ2-5,-,once,TRBV10-3,CAISVTKGEEETQYF,TGTGCCATCAGTGTCACTAAGGGGGAGGAGGAGACCCAGTACTTC
TRBJ2-5,-,-,TRBV6-1,CASSLGGALQETQYF,TGTGCCAGCAGCCTTGGGGGCGCCCTCCAAGAGACCCAGTACTTC
TRBJ2-5,-,-,TRBV28,CASSLYVSEETQYF,TGTGCCAGCAGTTTGTACGTTAGCGAAGAGACCCAGTACTTC
TRBJ2-1,TRBD2,-,TRBV4-1,CASSQALGGNEQFF,TGCGCCAGCAGCCAGGCTTTGGGGGGGAACGAGCAGTTCTTC
TRBJ2-7,-,-,TRBV4-1,CASSQGREQYF,TGTGCCAGCAGCCAAGGTCGCGAGCAGTACTTC
TRBJ2-7,-,-,TRBV19,CASSIFLRYEQYF,TGTGCCAGTAGTATTTTTTTGCGCTACGAGCAGTACTTC
TRBJ2-1,-,-,TRBV11-1,CASSLDWTEQFF,TGTGCCAGCAGCTTGGATTGGACAGAGCAGTTCTTC